This T cell receptor (beta chain) was documented in a study of blood T cell repertoires in COVID-19. As for the study in general: PBMCs, B-cell-depleted T cells, or T cells provided the cDNA or gDNA that made up the material.

Here immunoSEQ multiplex PCR was the method, and the copy in TCRdb shows in-frame clones only, minus some. The sample holds about 190,000 clones; approximately 81% are singletons and the top ten take around 20%. Deletions cut 3 bases from V and 8 bases from J, with 16 bases between. The CDR3 contains 13 residues. Per germline, CDR1 GTSNPN and CDR2 SVGIG (reference sequence). This receptor was taken from a human donor in a cohort sampled during active COVID-19. What was sequenced was peripheral blood. This chain connects TRBV30 to TRBJ1-2; D gene uncertain. CDR3 coding DNA: TGTGCCTGGAGCCCGGAACGGGTTTTCGGCTACACCTTC. Translated: CAWSPERVFGYTF.